Below are 19 T cell receptor beta chains sequenced from a single sample in a study of PD-L1 blockade in urothelial cancer. Time point denoted: pretreatment peripheral blood. This table comes from immunoSEQ multiplex PCR, and its TCRdb copy is limited to in-frame clones, with some not included. The sample lists 130,000 or so clones; around 85% were seen once. The specimen comprised PBMCs, sampled around atezolizumab (anti-PD-L1) treatment. All receptors derive from a man aged 45-65 years with urothelial cancer.

J is TRBJ2-1 and V is TRBV7-2; D is ambiguous. CDR3 length equals 12 residues. Looked up from germline, CDR1 is SGHTA and CDR2 is FQGNSA. V was pared by 5 bases and J by 8 bases, with 10 bases between. The CDR3 sequence: CASSLDAHEQFF. CDR3 nucleotide sequence: TGTGCCAGCAGCCTCGATGCGCATGAGCAGTTCTTC.

V gene TRBV27 combines with J gene TRBJ1-2, with 7 bases that match TRBD1. Germline V lookup: CDR1 MNHEY, CDR2 SMNVEV (reference sequence). This CDR3 has 14 residues. V lost 6 bases and J lost 4; bases outside the gene matches: 8. The CDR3 here is CASRRQGATYGYTF. The CDR3 DNA reads TGTGCCAGCAGACGACAGGGAGCCACCTATGGCTACACCTTC.

The chain has TRBV6-5 and TRBJ2-7, with TRBD1 as a possible D gene (5 bases). Trimming shortened V by 2 bases and J by 8 bases, and 13 bases separated the two germline ends. From germline, CDR1 is MNHEY and CDR2 SVGAGI. The CDR3 runs to 13 residues. The CDR3 sequence: CASSYRDRGQQYF. The CDR3 DNA reads TGTGCCAGCAGTTACCGCGATAGGGGTCAGCAGTACTTC.

Only one count was recorded for this clone. V is TRBV30 and J is TRBJ1-6; 7 positions match TRBD1. The CDR3 contains 15 residues. The germline V gene encodes CDR1 GTSNPN and CDR2 SVGIG (reference sequence). With 0 bases clipped from V and 12 bases from J, the junction kept 11 bases outside the gene matches. CDR3 in amino acids: CAWSVQGPSFRPLHF. CDR3 DNA: TGTGCCTGGAGTGTACAGGGGCCCTCTTTCAGACCCCTCCACTTT. Full variable domain (rest looked up from reference TRBV30 and TRBJ1-6): SQTIHQWPATLVQPVGSPLSLECTVEGTSNPNLYWYRQAAGRGLQLLFYSVGIGQISSEVPQNLSASRPQDRQFILSSKKLLLSDSGFYLCAWSVQGPSFRPLHFGNGTRLTVT.

This chain connects TRBV7-2 to TRBJ2-3; the match to TRBD2 covers 11 bases. Germline CDR1 is SGHTA and CDR2 is FQGNSA. The CDR3 consists of 16 residues. V lost 0 bases, J lost 8 bases, and 7 bases stayed unmatched. DNA of the CDR3: TGTGCCAGCAGCTTAGCTCTAGCGGGAGGAAGCAGTACGCAGTATTTT. Translating gives CASSLALAGGSSTQYF.

V is TRBV11-2 and J is TRBJ2-3; unclear D gene. The length of the CDR3 is 12 residues. CDR1 is SGHAT, CDR2 FQNNGV, per germline. Trimming pared 1 base from V and 9 bases from J, leaving 8 bases between. The CDR3 sequence is CASSLGKETQYF. For the CDR3, the DNA is TGTGCCAGCAGCTTAGGAAAGGAGACGCAGTATTTT.

This clone was detected once. The rearrangement joins TRBV4-1 to TRBJ2-1; 7 nucleotides agree with TRBD1. CDR1 is MGHRA, CDR2 YSYEKL, per germline. The ends lost 6 bases at V and 4 bases at J; junction bases unmatched: 18. CDR3 length: 18 residues. This chain's CDR3 is CASSKGWTQGKGYNEQFF. CDR3 DNA sequence: TGCGCCAGCAGTAAAGGGTGGACACAGGGGAAGGGTTACAATGAGCAGTTCTTC.

The chain joins TRBV18 to TRBJ1-1, with 7 bases lining up with TRBD1. Germline V gene sequence: CDR1 KGHSH, CDR2 LQKENI. The CDR3 runs to 16 residues. V was clipped by 4 bases and J by 1 base; unmatched bases: 9. CDR3 coding DNA: TGTGCCAGCTCACTCCGACAGGGAACTAAGAACACTGAAGCTTTCTTT. It translates to CASSLRQGTKNTEAFF.

This clone was seen only a few times. The rearrangement links TRBV5-1 to TRBJ2-5, with 9 bases that match TRBD2. This CDR3 comprises 14 residues. Trimming cost V 0 bases and J 5 bases; bases outside gene matches: 2. Per germline, CDR1 SGHRS and CDR2 YFSETQ. Written as DNA, the CDR3 is TGCGCCAGCAGCTTGGTAGCGGGAGCGGAGACCCAGTACTTC. Translation gives CASSLVAGAETQYF.

A note on this clone: Other DNA sequences in the same sample also yield this CDR3. The J gene is TRBJ2-1, the V gene TRBV7-3; 9 bases map to TRBD2. Germline assignment: CDR1 SGHTA and CDR2 FQGTGA. This CDR3 contains 15 residues. V lost 5 bases to trimming and J lost 0 bases; unmatched junction nucleotides: 2. This chain's CDR3 is CASSQTSGSYNEQFF. CDR3 sequence (DNA): TGTGCCAGCAGCCAGACTAGCGGCTCCTACAATGAGCAGTTCTTC.

The DNA of the CDR3 is TGTGCCAGTAGTATAGCCAGCCGGAGCTCCTATAATTCACCCCTCCACTTT. It encodes CASSIASRSSYNSPLHF. This chain joins TRBV19 and TRBJ1-6, with unresolved D. Trimming took off 1 base at V and 0 bases at J, with 10 bases between the two ends. Germline lookup yields CDR1 LNHDA and CDR2 SQIVND (reference sequence). The CDR3 sequence is 17 residues long.

V gene TRBV7-2 combines with J gene TRBJ2-7; no clear D gene. CDR1 is SGHTA and CDR2 is FQGNSA in the germline V gene. The CDR3 is 14 amino acids. V was trimmed by 1 base and J by 3 bases, leaving 10 bases between them. The CDR3 here is CASSLEYFFYEQYF. As DNA, the CDR3 is TGTGCCAGCAGCTTAGAGTACTTCTTCTACGAGCAGTACTTC.

The chain recombines TRBV7-3 with TRBJ2-1; D gene unclear. V was cut by 5 bases and J by 0 bases, with 11 bases left in between. The CDR3 covers 15 residues. The germline V gene encodes CDR1 SGHTA and CDR2 FQGTGA. The CDR3 DNA is TGTGCCAGCAGCAATTATAAGAGCTCCTACAATGAGCAGTTCTTC. Protein product: CASSNYKSSYNEQFF.

V gene TRBV29-1 combines with J gene TRBJ2-2; 8 bases fit TRBD2. The germline gives CDR1 SQVTM, CDR2 ANQGSEA. The CDR3 is made up of 15 amino acids. Trimming cost V 7 bases and J 2 bases; bases outside gene matches: 9. This CDR3 is CSASLSGDNTGELFF. DNA of the CDR3: TGCAGCGCGTCGCTTAGCGGGGATAACACCGGGGAGCTGTTTTTT.

This clone was recorded only once. The chain has TRBV9 and TRBJ1-3; the match to TRBD1 covers 7 bases. J gave up 2 bases and V 3 bases, and 8 bases lay outside the gene matches. CDR3 size: 16 residues. In germline, CDR1 is SGDLS, CDR2 YYNGEE. CDR3 nucleotide sequence: TGTGCCAGCAGCGCTGCGACAGGGAAGGCTGGAAACACCATATATTTT. This sequence encodes CASSAATGKAGNTIYF.

The gene calls are TRBV18 and TRBJ1-2, with D tentatively TRBD1 (6 bases). The germline V gene encodes CDR1 KGHSH and CDR2 LQKENI. Trimming pared 2 bases from V and 5 bases from J, leaving 12 bases between. The CDR3 length is 14 residues. CDR3 protein: CASSPYREAYGYTF. Here the CDR3 DNA reads TGTGCCAGCTCACCATACAGGGAAGCATATGGCTACACCTTC. The full variable domain, in which reference TRBV18 and TRBJ1-2 provide the parts outside the CDR3, is NAGVMQNPRHLVRRRGQEARLRCSPMKGHSHVYWYRQLPEEGLKFMVYLQKENIIDESGMPKERFSAEFPKEGPSILRIQQVVRGDSAAYFCASSPYREAYGYTFGSGTRLTVV.

The rearrangement uses TRBV28 and TRBJ2-3, with TRBD2 matching 8 bases. The V gene's germline CDR1 is MDHEN and CDR2 SYDVKM. V was clipped by 8 bases and J by 2 bases; unmatched bases: 9. The CDR3 length is 15 residues. CDR3 bases: TGTGCCAGCTGGGAACCTAGCGGGTTCACAGATACGCAGTATTTT. Residues: CASWEPSGFTDTQYF.

The chain joins TRBV19 to TRBJ1-4; TRBD1 might be the D (5 bases). Trimming took 6 bases from V and 0 from J, leaving 14 bases between them. The CDR3 has 16 amino acids. CDR1 is LNHDA and CDR2 is SQIVND in the germline V gene (reference sequence). The CDR3 DNA is TGTGCCAGTAGCCTTACAGGCGTTGCAACTAATGAAAAACTGTTTTTT. Translation: CASSLTGVATNEKLFF.

The chain carries TRBV6-5 and TRBJ2-7; TRBD2 aligns across 7 bases. J gave up 6 bases and V 2 bases, and 7 bases lay outside the gene matches. Germline CDR1 reads MNHEY; CDR2 reads SVGAGI. This CDR3 comprises 14 residues. The CDR3 region is CASSYGGSDGEQYF. CDR3 in DNA: TGTGCCAGCAGTTACGGCGGGAGTGACGGCGAGCAGTACTTC.